This T cell receptor (beta chain) is drawn from a study of CD8 T cells in Susac syndrome. This CDR3 region has 14 residues. Germline V CDR1 and CDR2: SEHNR, FQNEAQ (reference sequence). The trim removed 1 base at V and 4 bases at J, leaving 0 bases unmatched. RNA totalling about 0.45 to 1 ug underwent reverse transcription with random hexamers. One entry per CDR3 protein results from TCRdb running MiXCR on the immunoSEQ multiplex PCR reads. This repertoire shows tens of thousands of distinct CDR3 sequences, approximately 95% found once; its top ten account for roughly 0.5%. The sample was CD8+ T cells from PBMCs. The sequence derives from a human donor with Susac syndrome. This chain connects TRBV7-9 to TRBJ2-7; 11 positions match TRBD2. CDR3 nucleotide sequence: TGTGCCAGCAGCTTAGGACTAGCGGGGTACGAGCAGTACTTC. Its protein is CASSLGLAGYEQYF.